This T cell receptor beta chain was recovered during a study of blood T cell repertoires in COVID-19. About the study: Donors in the United States, Italy and Spain gave samples during acute or convalescent COVID-19. Sources were T cells, B-cell-depleted T cells, or PBMCs; the material itself was cDNA or gDNA.

The CDR3 is 17 amino acids. V was trimmed by 5 bases and J by 0 bases, leaving 16 bases between them. In germline, CDR1 is SEHNR, CDR2 FQNEAQ (reference sequence). This clone was detected only once. Original data processing: Counts of nucleated cells, estimated from reference gene primer amplification, were obtained. Profiling relied on immunoSEQ multiplex PCR, and the TCRdb table lists in-frame clones only, not all of them. V, J and clone size are taken as reported in that table, and D and trimming were inferred from the DNA itself. The sample contains 70,000 to 95,000 clones, approximately 80% of which appear only once.

The rearrangement joins TRBV7-9 to TRBJ2-2; tentatively, D is TRBD2 (5 bases). The sequenced sample was peripheral blood. The receptor's source is a woman between 70 and 85 years old with acute or convalescent COVID-19. The CDR3 DNA follows: TGTGCCAGCAGCCGCCTCGGGGTCAGCTCGAACACCGGGGAGCTGTTTTTT. Its protein is CASSRLGVSSNTGELFF.